This T cell receptor (beta chain) was sequenced during a study of OX40 agonist ivuxolimab in advanced cancers. Here immunoSEQ multiplex PCR was the method, and the copy in TCRdb shows in-frame clones only, minus some. The top ten hold 9.5% to 12% of the sample, which has about 84,000 clones, about 93% seen once. Trimming stripped 2 bases from V and 2 bases from J, with 14 bases between. The germline gives CDR1 SGHKS, CDR2 YYEKEE (reference sequence). The CDR3 covers 15 residues. The chain has TRBV5-5 and TRBJ2-7; D is perhaps TRBD1 (7 bases). The sequence was collected from an adult with an advanced solid tumor such as melanoma, head and neck, liver or kidney cancer. The sequencing used CD4+ or CD8+ T cells sorted from blood, collected in a trial of the OX40 agonist ivuxolimab. CDR3 residues: CASSFRQGGAYEQYF. The CDR3 DNA is TGTGCCAGCAGCTTTAGACAGGGAGGAGCCTACGAGCAGTACTTC.